This entry lists 27 T cell receptor beta chains sequenced from one sample in a study of T cell responses to AZD1222 COVID-19 vaccine. Method: immunoSEQ multiplex PCR; TCRdb's copy keeps in-frame clones and lacks some. This repertoire shows 150,000 to 200,000 clones, 85% to 95% found once; its top ten account for roughly 1%. This material consisted of peripheral blood, taken on day 0 of AZD1222 vaccination. These receptors were collected from an adult in good health.

The chain employs TRBV30 and TRBJ1-6, with TRBD1 identical over 7 bases. Germline V gene data show CDR1 as GTSNPN and CDR2 as SVGIG (reference sequence). The junction had 22 bases not matched to a gene; V was cut back by 7 bases and J by 7 bases. This CDR3 has 18 residues. The CDR3 DNA follows: TGTGCCTTTCGACAGGGATTTTTACGAGATCGAGGCAATTCACCCCTCCACTTT. Encoded protein: CAFRQGFLRDRGNSPLHF.

This chain links TRBV4-1 with TRBJ2-3, with 10 bases that match TRBD2. The J segment lost 2 bases and the V segment lost 1 base, leaving 3 bases of the junction unmatched. Germline V CDR1 and CDR2: MGHRA, YSYEKL. CDR3 size: 16 residues. The CDR3 spells CASSQASGGITDTQYF. The CDR3 DNA reads TGCGCCAGCAGCCAAGCTAGCGGGGGTATCACAGATACGCAGTATTTT.

The genes are TRBV13 and TRBJ2-3, with 12 bases fitting TRBD2. Germline values: CDR1 PRHDT, CDR2 FYEKMQ (reference sequence). The CDR3 totals 17 residues. V lost 8 bases to trimming and J lost 2 bases; unmatched junction nucleotides: 11. The CDR3 here is CASRRASGGDITDTQYF. The CDR3 nucleotides read TGTGCCAGCCGGAGGGCTAGCGGGGGGGATATCACAGATACGCAGTATTTT.

The chain is built from TRBV7-8 and TRBJ2-3; 12 nucleotides agree with TRBD2. The CDR3 consists of 16 residues. CDR1 and CDR2 (germline): SGHVS, FQNEAQ. Trimming removed 5 bases from V and 2 bases from J; junction bases left unmatched: 5. The CDR3 DNA follows: TGTGCCAGCAGCCGAGGACTAGCGGGGAACACAGATACGCAGTATTTT. Translating gives CASSRGLAGNTDTQYF.

The gene calls are TRBV5-1 and TRBJ1-1; TRBD1 matches 7 bases. Germline CDR1 reads SGHRS; CDR2 reads YFSETQ. The CDR3 sequence is 15 residues long. The trim removed 2 bases at V and 1 base at J, leaving 5 bases unmatched. The CDR3 DNA is TGCGCCAGCAGCTTCGAACAGGGGCCGAACACTGAAGCTTTCTTT. Its translation is CASSFEQGPNTEAFF.

The chain combines TRBV27 with TRBJ1-6; D unresolved. The CDR3 is made up of 13 amino acids. The V and J ends lost 4 bases and 6 bases respectively, with 7 bases between them. Germline V gene lookup returns CDR1 MNHEY and CDR2 SMNVEV (reference sequence). The CDR3 sequence is CASSSFSNSPLHF. DNA for the CDR3: TGTGCCAGCAGTTCCTTCAGTAATTCACCCCTCCACTTT.

V gene TRBV28 combines with J gene TRBJ2-2; D gene unclear. The V end was cut by 6 bases, the J end by 0 bases, with 2 bases between. Germline assignment: CDR1 MDHEN and CDR2 SYDVKM. The length of the CDR3 is 12 residues. The CDR3 loop reads CASRANTGELFF. CDR3 nucleotides: TGTGCCAGCAGGGCGAACACCGGGGAGCTGTTTTTT. Full variable domain (outside the CDR3, taken from reference TRBV28 and TRBJ2-2): DVKVTQSSRYLVKRTGEKVFLECVQDMDHENMFWYRQDPGLGLRLIYFSYDVKMKEKGDIPEGYSVSREKKERFSLILESASTNQTSMYLCASRANTGELFFGEGSRLTVL.

The chain couples TRBV19 to TRBJ1-2; no firm D call. The germline CDR1 and CDR2 sequences are LNHDA and SQIVND (reference sequence). Trimming cost V 7 bases and J 3 bases, with 15 bases left between them. CDR3 length: 14 amino acids. The CDR3 region has the DNA TGTGCCAGTACCCCAAGGTCAGACCACTATGGCTACACCTTC. Encoded protein: CASTPRSDHYGYTF.

Points on this clone: This sample also contains other DNA sequences that code for the same CDR3. This sequence joins TRBV5-1 and TRBJ1-1; a possible D gene is TRBD1 (5 bases). From germline, CDR1 is SGHRS and CDR2 YFSETQ. This CDR3 spans 14 amino acids. V was shortened by 0 bases and J by 5 bases, with 11 bases between the two germline ends. Written as DNA, the CDR3 is TGCGCCAGCAGCTTGGGGCAGGGCGTGACTGAAGCTTTCTTT. This gives the protein CASSLGQGVTEAFF.

This clone was counted between two and nine times. V usage is TRBV5-6 and J usage is TRBJ2-6; D ambiguous. The germline V gene has CDR1 SGHDT and CDR2 YYEEEE. This CDR3 region has 15 residues. V lost 3 bases and J 0 bases, leaving 7 bases between the germline ends. CDR3 sequence: CASSSQASGANVLTF. CDR3 nucleotide sequence: TGTGCCAGCAGCTCCCAAGCCTCTGGGGCCAACGTCCTGACTTTC.

The J gene is TRBJ1-1, the V gene TRBV4-1; no clear D. CDR1 is MGHRA and CDR2 is YSYEKL in the germline V gene. The CDR3 runs 14 residues. V shed 1 base and J shed 0 bases, with 6 bases lying between them. CDR3 amino acids: CASSQVQMNTEAFF. The CDR3 region has the DNA TGCGCCAGCAGCCAAGTCCAGATGAACACTGAAGCTTTCTTT.

The rearrangement joins TRBV30 to TRBJ2-3; TRBD1 agrees at 8 bases. Germline values: CDR1 GTSNPN, CDR2 SVGIG (reference sequence). Trimming removed 5 bases from V and 6 bases from J; junction bases left unmatched: 1. The CDR3 is made up of 11 amino acids. CDR3 sequence: CAWGQGDTQYF. CDR3 in DNA: TGTGCCTGGGGACAGGGTGATACGCAGTATTTT. The whole variable domain, remainder taken from reference TRBV30 and TRBJ2-3, is SQTIHQWPATLVQPVGSPLSLECTVEGTSNPNLYWYRQAAGRGLQLLFYSVGIGQISSEVPQNLSASRPQDRQFILSSKKLLLSDSGFYLCAWGQGDTQYFGPGTRLTVL.

The chain recombines TRBV5-1 with TRBJ1-2, with 10 nucleotides matching TRBD1. The CDR3 has 15 amino acids. The ends lost 0 bases at V and 5 bases at J; junction bases unmatched: 4. The V gene's germline CDR1 is SGHRS and CDR2 YFSETQ. CDR3 in DNA: TGCGCCAGCAGCTTGGAGGGGACAGGGGTTTATGGCTACACCTTC. The encoded protein is CASSLEGTGVYGYTF.

CDR3 loop: CSGTDGYTF. CDR3 DNA sequence: TGCAGTGGGACGGATGGCTACACCTTC. The V gene is TRBV20-1, the J gene TRBJ1-2, with D unclear. Germline V gene data show CDR1 as DFQATT and CDR2 as SNEGSKA (reference sequence). V lost 7 bases to trimming and J lost 6 bases, with 6 bases between them. The CDR3 has 9 residues.

This chain connects TRBV28 to TRBJ2-3, with 12 bases fitting TRBD2. CDR3 size: 16 residues. Germline V gene lookup returns CDR1 MDHEN and CDR2 SYDVKM. The V segment lost 6 bases and the J segment 4 bases; nucleotides outside the gene matches: 8. The CDR3 reads CASSSRLAGESDTQYF. The CDR3 DNA reads as TGTGCCAGCAGCTCCCGACTAGCGGGGGAGTCAGATACGCAGTATTTT.

This clone was seen only a few times. The chain carries TRBV28 and TRBJ1-1, with D hard to call. The CDR3 is 11 residues long. V was shortened by 7 bases and J by 11 bases, with 14 bases between the two germline ends. CDR1 and CDR2 (germline): MDHEN, SYDVKM. The DNA for the CDR3 is TGTGCCAGCACCTCATTGGCCGAGGCTTTCTTT. Translation: CASTSLAEAFF.

This sequence joins TRBV9 and TRBJ1-1; 7 bases agree with TRBD1. V dropped 3 bases and J dropped 8; count of bases not matched to a gene: 4. The CDR3 is 12 residues long. Germline V gives CDR1 SGDLS, CDR2 YYNGEE. The chain's CDR3 is CASSGYRGEAFF. The CDR3 nucleotides read TGTGCCAGCAGCGGATACAGGGGAGAAGCTTTCTTT.

The rearrangement uses TRBV3-1 (or the pseudogene TRBV3-2) and TRBJ1-4; D gene ambiguous. The CDR3 consists of 13 residues. The V gene lost 1 base and the J gene lost 8 bases, with 8 bases spanning the gap. Germline CDR1 is LGHDT and CDR2 is YNNKEL (reference sequence). CDR3 protein: CASSQVGLEKLFF. DNA of the CDR3: TGTGCCAGCAGCCAAGTAGGTTTGGAAAAACTGTTTTTT.

This clone was seen just once. The V call is TRBV28, the J call TRBJ1-6, with no clear D. The CDR3 totals 14 residues. Germline CDR1 is MDHEN and CDR2 is SYDVKM. Trimming removed 2 bases from V and 10 bases from J, with 12 bases in between. The CDR3 DNA follows: TGTGCCAGCAGTTTAAGCCCAGGTGCCTCACCCCTCCACTTT. Translating it yields CASSLSPGASPLHF.

The genes are TRBV7-2 and TRBJ2-7, with unresolved D. V dropped 4 bases and J dropped 2 bases, with 3 bases sitting between them. The CDR3 totals 11 residues. Germline assignment: CDR1 SGHTA and CDR2 FQGNSA. The CDR3 region has the DNA TGTGCCAGCAGCTCGGCCTACGAGCAGTACTTC. As protein: CASSSAYEQYF.

The rearrangement joins TRBV28 to TRBJ2-7; perhaps D is TRBD1 or TRBD2 (6 bases each). This CDR3 comprises 14 residues. V was pared by 7 bases and J by 9 bases, with 22 bases between. In germline, CDR1 is MDHEN, CDR2 SYDVKM. The CDR3 spells CASTRRDRKAGQYF. The CDR3, as DNA: TGTGCCAGCACCCGGAGAGACAGGAAAGCGGGGCAGTACTTC.

V gene TRBV11-2 combines with J gene TRBJ2-2; no firm D call. The CDR3 extends over 14 amino acids. In germline, CDR1 is SGHAT, CDR2 FQNNGV. V was trimmed by 2 bases and J by 0 bases, leaving 4 bases between them. The CDR3 loop is CASSLPPNTGELFF. In nucleotides, the CDR3 is TGTGCCAGCAGCTTACCACCGAACACCGGGGAGCTGTTTTTT.

CDR3 coding DNA: TGTGCCAGCAGCCAAGATCAGGGGGAAACGTTCTATGGCTACACCTTC. Its protein is CASSQDQGETFYGYTF. The chain is built from TRBV4-2 and TRBJ1-2, with TRBD1 identical over 7 bases. This CDR3 has 16 amino acids. With V trimmed by 0 bases and J by 4 bases, 8 bases remained unmatched. CDR1 LGHNA and CDR2 YNFKEQ come from the germline V gene.

V and J are TRBV14 and TRBJ1-2, with D perhaps TRBD1 (5 bases). Germline CDR1 and CDR2: SGHDN and FVKESK. V lost 3 bases and J lost 4, with 15 bases in between. The CDR3 has 15 amino acids. CDR3 nucleotide sequence: TGTGCCAGCAGCCAGGGGGTGATGGCTTTCTATGGCTACACCTTC. Translated, it gives CASSQGVMAFYGYTF.

A word on this clone: The same CDR3 arises from other DNA sequences in this sample as well. As DNA, the CDR3 is TGTGCCAGCAGTTTATTGGGAAATCAGCCCCAGCATTTT. This encodes CASSLLGNQPQHF. V and J are TRBV27 and TRBJ1-5; no definite D call. This CDR3 region has 13 residues. Germline V CDR1 and CDR2: MNHEY, SMNVEV (reference sequence). V was cut by 1 base and J by 4 bases, with 5 bases left in between.

The rearrangement uses TRBV3-1 (or the pseudogene TRBV3-2) and TRBJ2-2, with TRBD1 identical over 7 bases. V gave up 1 base and J gave up 4 bases; unmatched junction bases: 3. This CDR3 comprises 15 residues. CDR1 is LGHDT and CDR2 is YNNKEL in the germline V gene (reference sequence). Here the CDR3 reads CASSQAGTVTGELFF. In DNA, the CDR3 is TGTGCCAGCAGCCAAGCCGGGACAGTCACCGGGGAGCTGTTTTTT.

This chain links TRBV2 with TRBJ1-2, with TRBD1 identical over 8 bases. With 5 bases clipped from V and 8 bases from J, the junction kept 16 bases outside the gene matches. The CDR3 has 16 residues. Germline V gene lookup returns CDR1 SNHLY and CDR2 FYNNEI. In DNA form, the CDR3 reads TGTGCCAGCAGTCTCACGTTGACAGGGGAGGGTGGAGGCTACACCTTC. Translation gives CASSLTLTGEGGGYTF. Filled out from reference TRBV2 and TRBJ1-2, the complete variable domain reads EPEVTQTPSHQVTQMGQEVILRCVPISNHLYFYWYRQILGQKVEFLVSFYNNEISEKSEIFDDQFSVERPDGSNFTLKIRSTKLEDSAMYFCASSLTLTGEGGGYTFGSGTRLTVV.